The 11 T cell receptor beta chains presented below share a single source sample, sequenced in a study of blood T cell repertoires in COVID-19. Here immunoSEQ multiplex PCR was the method, and the copy in TCRdb shows in-frame clones only, minus some. The table includes over 150,000 clones, under 95% detected once. The specimen was peripheral blood. The receptors originated from a man aged 45-60 years with acute or convalescent COVID-19.

V is TRBV30 and J is TRBJ1-5, with a weak D call TRBD1 (6 bases). The V gene lost 3 bases and the J gene lost 0 bases, with 18 bases spanning the gap. In germline, CDR1 is GTSNPN, CDR2 SVGIG (reference sequence). CDR3 length: 17 residues. CDR3 DNA: TGTGCCTGGAGCGCGTATGAGACAGGCGTTAGCAATCAGCCCCAGCATTTT. Translated: CAWSAYETGVSNQPQHF.

V usage is TRBV3-1 (or the pseudogene TRBV3-2) and J usage is TRBJ2-2; 7 nucleotides align to TRBD2. Unmatched junction bases numbered 18, after V lost 4 bases and J lost 7 bases. CDR3 length: 18 amino acids. Germline CDR1 is LGHDT and CDR2 is YNNKEL (reference sequence). CDR3 in amino acids: CASSPPPLWAGAVGELFF. The CDR3 DNA reads TGTGCCAGCAGCCCTCCCCCGCTCTGGGCGGGAGCGGTCGGGGAGCTGTTTTTT.

This clone came up a few times. This sequence joins TRBV4-3 and TRBJ1-4, with D perhaps matching TRBD1 (5 bases). The CDR3 extends over 15 amino acids. V lost 0 bases and J 8 bases, leaving 13 bases between the germline ends. The V gene's germline CDR1 is LGHNA and CDR2 YSLEER. The CDR3 DNA reads TGCGCCAGCAGCCAAGATATAGGGGCCGGGGAAAAACTGTTTTTT. Protein: CASSQDIGAGEKLFF.

V gene TRBV7-2 combines with J gene TRBJ1-2, with 9 bases aligning to TRBD1. The V gene end was trimmed by 0 bases and the J gene end by 4 bases; junction bases not matched to a gene: 3. Germline V CDR1 and CDR2: SGHTA, FQGNSA. The CDR3 runs 15 residues. CDR3: CASSLAGQGTYGYTF. In DNA, the CDR3 is TGTGCCAGCAGCTTAGCGGGACAGGGAACCTATGGCTACACCTTC.

CDR3 region: CASSLIATNEKLFF. In nucleotides, the CDR3 is TGTGCCAGCAGTTTAATAGCAACTAATGAAAAACTGTTTTTT. The chain combines TRBV28 with TRBJ1-4; no clear D gene. V lost 2 bases to trimming and J lost 0 bases, with 4 bases between them. The CDR3 covers 14 residues. Germline V CDR1 and CDR2: MDHEN, SYDVKM.

The V call is TRBV12-2, the J call TRBJ1-6; the DNA was not compared with TRBD1, the D call given in the table. TRBV12-2 is given as a pseudogene. The CDR3 covers 18 residues. The CDR3 nucleotides read TGTGCAAGTCGCTCCGGGACAGGGGATTTTAGGAATAATTCACCCCTCCACTTT. The encoded protein is CASRSGTGDFRNNSPLHF.

In its sample, this clone was seen once. The chain links TRBV19 to TRBJ1-1; tentative D call: TRBD1 (5 bases). Germline assignment: CDR1 LNHDA and CDR2 SQIVND (reference sequence). Trimming shortened V by 0 bases and J by 3 bases, and 14 bases separated the two germline ends. The CDR3 length is 16 residues. CDR3 amino acids: CASSIDGRALYTEAFF. The CDR3 nucleotides are TGTGCCAGTAGTATAGACGGCAGGGCCCTATACACTGAAGCTTTCTTT.

The rearrangement links TRBV30 to TRBJ1-6, with D possibly being TRBD1 (5 bases). Germline V gene lookup returns CDR1 GTSNPN and CDR2 SVGIG (reference sequence). Trimming shortened V by 3 bases and J by 10 bases, and 16 bases separated the two germline ends. The CDR3 loop spans 14 amino acids. The CDR3: CAWRGMGRVSPLHF. As DNA, the CDR3 is TGTGCCTGGAGAGGGATGGGCAGGGTGTCACCCCTCCACTTT.

This sequence joins TRBV6-6 and TRBJ2-1, with D possibly matching TRBD2 (5 bases). The CDR3 extends over 13 amino acids. V gave up 2 bases and J gave up 9 bases, with 11 bases separating them. Looked up from germline, CDR1 is MNHNY and CDR2 is SVGAGI (reference sequence). For the CDR3, the DNA is TGTGCCAGCAGTTACGTGCTCGCGGGTGAGCAGTTCTTC. As protein: CASSYVLAGEQFF.

J is TRBJ1-1 and V is TRBV19; 7 positions match TRBD1. Trimming cost V 4 bases and J 10 bases; bases outside gene matches: 6. Germline-derived CDR1 and CDR2 are LNHDA and SQIVND (reference sequence). This CDR3 has 12 residues. CDR3: CASSTSGDRAFF. CDR3 nucleotides: TGTGCCAGTAGTACCAGTGGGGACAGAGCTTTCTTT.

The rearrangement uses TRBV10-2 and TRBJ1-6; TRBD1 might be the D (6 bases). The CDR3 is 15 residues long. Trimming cost V 6 bases and J 8 bases, with 17 bases left between them. From germline, CDR1 is WSHSY and CDR2 SAAADI. The CDR3 coding sequence is TGCGCCAGCAGCCCACAGGGCTTTGGATATTCACCCCTCCACTTT. Its protein is CASSPQGFGYSPLHF.